One sample yielded the 4 T cell receptor beta chains listed below, sequenced in a study of T cell clonotyping in hematopoietic cell transplantation. Assay: immunoSEQ multiplex PCR; the TCRdb copy retains only in-frame clones and omits some. The table lists 45,000 to 60,000 clones, about nine tenths of them singletons. The time point: recipient sample about 28 days before transplant, after cytoreduction. Sequencing used peripheral blood mononuclear cells, obtained before stem cell transplant. The receptors were sampled from a man between 60 and 75 years old with biphenotypic leukemia. Some clones in this sample may be carry-over from other donors' samples.

The chain carries TRBV27 and TRBJ2-7; weak D call: TRBD2 (5 bases). The CDR3 is 15 residues long. Per the germline V gene, CDR1 is MNHEY and CDR2 is SMNVEV (reference sequence). Between the trimmed V and J ends, which lost 5 bases and 3 bases, there was a span of 17 bases. CDR3 DNA: TGTGCCAGCAGTCCTTTACTCAAGGCGGGCTACGAGCAGTACTTC. Translated, it gives CASSPLLKAGYEQYF.

In this sample, this clone turned up a few times. The chain is built from TRBV7-9 and TRBJ2-2, with D uncertain. In germline, CDR1 is SEHNR, CDR2 FQNEAQ (reference sequence). This CDR3 comprises 13 residues. V gave up 5 bases and J gave up 2 bases, with 6 bases separating them. The CDR3 protein is CASSRLNTGELFF. The CDR3 DNA follows: TGTGCCAGCAGCCGCCTTAACACCGGGGAGCTGTTTTTT.

J is TRBJ1-5 and V is TRBV5-3; a possible D gene is TRBD1 (6 bases). TRBV5-3 has ORF status, its function being uncertain. The CDR3 covers 12 residues. V shed 1 base and J shed 9 bases, with 8 bases lying between them. Written as DNA, the CDR3 is TGTGCCAGAAGCTTGAAGGGGGGGCCCCAGCATTTT. Translation: CARSLKGGPQHF.

The gene calls are TRBV6-5 and TRBJ1-4; no clear D. Trimming took off 8 bases at V and 6 bases at J, with 10 bases between the two ends. The CDR3 length is 12 residues. Germline values: CDR1 MNHEY, CDR2 SVGAGI. CDR3 sequence reads: CASGWGYEKLFF. CDR3 sequence (DNA): TGTGCCAGCGGGTGGGGTTATGAAAAACTGTTTTTT.